The entry below gives a single T cell receptor beta chain sequence along with its context. Its antigen remains unidentified. Surgeons resected thymus tissue during corrective heart surgery. Finnish infants who were healthy and having corrective surgery for congenital heart defects made up the donors. J lost 4 bases, V lost 6 bases, and 16 bases had no gene match. The CDR3 runs to 17 residues. Germline CDR1 and CDR2: MDHEN and SYDVKM. This specimen comes from a study of human thymus T cells. General study results and limits: Related reports documented highly overlapping thymic repertoires among unrelated individuals. The authors found apparently biased V and J gene usage in thymic and blood repertoires.

Generated by immunoSEQ multiplex PCR, the TCRdb table keeps only in-frame clones and is missing some. Of roughly 120,000 clones detected, around 94% appear once; the ten largest clones hold roughly 0.024%. Material for sequencing was thymus tissue. The sequence was collected from a boy younger than two with a congenital heart defect but otherwise immunologically healthy. The chain links TRBV28 to TRBJ2-3; 7 bases align to TRBD1. Here the CDR3 reads CASSPPSTRGPADTQYF. CDR3 coding DNA: TGTGCCAGCAGCCCGCCCTCTACGAGGGGGCCCGCAGATACGCAGTATTTT.